One sample yielded the 22 T cell receptor beta chains listed below, sequenced in a study of T cell responses to AZD1222 COVID-19 vaccine. Libraries were prepared by immunoSEQ multiplex PCR; TCRdb keeps only in-frame clonotypes and omits some of them. The repertoire holds roughly 120,000 clones, with roughly 90% as singletons. The sample in question was peripheral blood, obtained on day 0 of AZD1222 vaccination. The receptors derive from an adult in good health.

The chain couples TRBV6-5 to TRBJ1-6; 8 nucleotides line up with TRBD1. J was trimmed by 5 bases and V by 6 bases; bases with no gene match: 3. CDR3 length equals 14 residues. Germline V gene sequence: CDR1 MNHEY, CDR2 SVGAGI. The CDR3 here is CASSSGGHNSPLHF. The CDR3 DNA sequence: TGTGCCAGCAGCTCAGGGGGCCATAATTCACCCCTCCACTTT.

This clone was picked up one time. This sequence joins TRBV29-1 and TRBJ1-1; perhaps TRBD1 as D (5 bases). CDR1 SQVTM and CDR2 ANQGSEA come from the germline V gene. There are 15 residues in the CDR3. Deletions cut 6 bases from V and 0 bases from J, with 17 bases between. The CDR3 nucleotides are TGCAGCGTGGTGACAGCCACCCTCATGAACACTGAAGCTTTCTTT. This gives the protein CSVVTATLMNTEAFF.

This rearrangement joins TRBV6-1 to TRBJ2-7, with D possibly TRBD1 on 6 matching bases. Germline-derived CDR1 and CDR2 are MNHNS and SASEGT. The CDR3 has 13 residues. Trimming stripped 2 bases from V and 6 bases from J, with 11 bases between. This chain's CDR3 is CASSEIGQTEQYF. DNA of the CDR3: TGTGCCAGCAGTGAAATTGGACAGACCGAGCAGTACTTC.

The chain links TRBV6-5 to TRBJ1-2; 12 bases map to TRBD1. V trimming: 6 bases; J trimming: 8 bases; junction bases outside the gene matches: 10. In germline, CDR1 is MNHEY, CDR2 SVGAGI. The CDR3 spans 15 residues. The CDR3 nucleotides read TGTGCCAGCAGAATCACCGGGACAGGGGGCGACGGCTACACCTTC. Amino acids: CASRITGTGGDGYTF.

This chain uses TRBV9 with TRBJ2-6; the D is unclear. Germline loops: CDR1 SGDLS, CDR2 YYNGEE. V dropped 0 bases and J dropped 2 bases, with 6 bases sitting between them. There are 15 residues in the CDR3. This chain's CDR3 is CASSVAGTGANVLTF. The CDR3 bases are TGTGCCAGCAGCGTAGCTGGTACTGGGGCCAACGTCCTGACTTTC.

V gene TRBV15 combines with J gene TRBJ1-6, with unresolved D. The CDR3 has 15 amino acids. The V end was cut by 1 base, the J end by 6 bases, with 10 bases between. Looked up from germline, CDR1 is LNHNV and CDR2 is YYDKDF (reference sequence). CDR3 protein: CATSRVSESNSPLHF. As DNA, the CDR3 is TGTGCCACCAGCAGAGTTTCAGAAAGTAATTCACCCCTCCACTTT.

This chain joins TRBV4-1 and TRBJ1-6, with 7 nucleotides matching TRBD1. CDR1 is MGHRA and CDR2 is YSYEKL in the germline V gene. The CDR3 runs 15 residues. V was pared by 3 bases and J by 7 bases, with 6 bases of the junction left unmatched. This CDR3 is CASSQGDRKNSPLHF. CDR3 nucleotides: TGCGCCAGCAGCCAGGGGGACAGAAAGAATTCACCCCTCCACTTT.

The chain is built from TRBV4-1 and TRBJ2-1, with TRBD2 matching 11 bases. Germline CDR1 is MGHRA and CDR2 is YSYEKL. Trimming cost V 3 bases and J 6 bases; bases outside gene matches: 7. CDR3 size: 16 residues. CDR3 protein: CASSQVLAGVSNEQFF. The DNA of the CDR3 is TGCGCCAGCAGCCAGGTACTAGCGGGAGTAAGCAATGAGCAGTTCTTC.

This sequence joins TRBV7-6 and TRBJ2-3, with 12 positions matching TRBD1. The CDR3 spans 17 residues. V lost 5 bases to trimming and J lost 1 base; unmatched junction nucleotides: 7. Germline CDR1 SGHVS, CDR2 FNYEAQ. The CDR3 DNA follows: TGTGCCAGCAGCCTAGGGACAGGGGGCGTCGGCACAGATACGCAGTATTTT. Protein product: CASSLGTGGVGTDTQYF.

The chain is built from TRBV5-6 and TRBJ1-1; no clear D. Germline V gene lookup returns CDR1 SGHDT and CDR2 YYEEEE. The CDR3 spans 13 residues. Trimming shortened V by 0 bases and J by 8 bases, and 11 bases separated the two germline ends. The CDR3 here is CASSLGGGEEAFF. CDR3 sequence (DNA): TGTGCCAGCAGCTTGGGGGGAGGAGAAGAAGCTTTCTTT.

This clone was picked up a small number of times. The chain is built from TRBV19 and TRBJ1-1; no clear D. The CDR3 has 16 amino acids. With 1 base removed from V and 4 bases from J, the gap between germline ends came to 16 bases. Germline V gives CDR1 LNHDA, CDR2 SQIVND (reference sequence). CDR3 nucleotides: TGTGCCAGTAGTATAGGCCGGAACAGAGCCCCCACTGAAGCTTTCTTT. Amino acid sequence: CASSIGRNRAPTEAFF.

The CDR3 sequence: CASSLATGDQYGYTF. The CDR3 bases are TGTGCCAGCAGCTTAGCAACAGGGGACCAATATGGCTACACCTTC. The gene calls are TRBV7-2 and TRBJ1-2; 7 nucleotides agree with TRBD1. V was pared by 0 bases and J by 5 bases, with 6 bases of the junction left unmatched. This CDR3 has 15 amino acids. The germline gives CDR1 SGHTA, CDR2 FQGNSA. Full variable domain (outside the CDR3, taken from reference TRBV7-2 and TRBJ1-2): GAGVSQSPSNKVTEKGKDVELRCDPISGHTALYWYRQSLGQGLEFLIYFQGNSAPDKSGLPSDRFSAERTGGSVSTLTIQRTQQEDSAVYLCASSLATGDQYGYTFGSGTRLTVV.

The J gene is TRBJ1-1, the V gene TRBV5-4; D is unresolved. Per germline, CDR1 SGHNT and CDR2 YYREEE (reference sequence). The length of the CDR3 is 13 residues. Trimming stripped 0 bases from V and 1 base from J, with 4 bases between. CDR3 in amino acids: CASSLDANTEAFF. In DNA, the CDR3 is TGTGCCAGCAGCTTGGACGCGAACACTGAAGCTTTCTTT.

The chain combines TRBV5-1 with TRBJ2-5, with D possibly being TRBD1 (6 bases). Trimming stripped 1 base from V and 0 bases from J, with 7 bases between. Germline CDR1 is SGHRS and CDR2 is YFSETQ. This CDR3 spans 14 amino acids. The DNA of the CDR3 is TGCGCCAGCAGCTTGCGGACAGACCAAGAGACCCAGTACTTC. This encodes CASSLRTDQETQYF.

The chain combines TRBV5-1 with TRBJ1-3; no clear D. Germline CDR1 is SGHRS and CDR2 is YFSETQ. Trimming removed 0 bases from V and 7 bases from J, with 14 bases in between. This CDR3 spans 15 amino acids. CDR3 region: CASSLDIRVANTIYF. The CDR3 nucleotides are TGCGCCAGCAGCTTGGATATCCGGGTCGCCAACACCATATATTTT.

About this clone: Other nucleotide sequences in the sample specify the same CDR3. This CDR3 is CASSPGQSSGNTIYF. CDR3 in DNA: TGTGCCAGCTCCCCCGGACAGAGCTCTGGAAACACCATATATTTT. V and J are TRBV18 and TRBJ1-3; D possibly corresponds to TRBD1 (6 bases). The V and J ends lost 6 bases and 0 bases respectively, with 12 bases between them. There are 15 residues in the CDR3. Germline loops: CDR1 KGHSH, CDR2 LQKENI.

As for this clone: Other nucleotide sequences from this sample produce the same CDR3. The gene calls are TRBV19 and TRBJ2-2; 7 bases are shared with TRBD2. Trimming cost V 9 bases and J 0 bases; bases outside gene matches: 4. The CDR3 consists of 14 residues. Germline lookup yields CDR1 LNHDA and CDR2 SQIVND (reference sequence). CDR3 amino acids: CASSLAANTGELFF. As DNA, the CDR3 is TGTGCCAGCTCTCTAGCGGCGAACACCGGGGAGCTGTTTTTT.

The V call is TRBV5-8, the J call TRBJ1-6; D is possibly TRBD1 (5 bases). V lost 4 bases to trimming and J lost 10 bases, with 12 bases between them. The CDR3 is 13 amino acids. Germline V CDR1 and CDR2: SGHTS, YDEGEE. The CDR3 DNA reads TGTGCCAGCAGCACGGACACTTACTCACCCCTCCACTTT. It yields the protein CASSTDTYSPLHF. The full variable domain, completed using reference TRBV5-8 and TRBJ1-6, is EAGVTQSPTHLIKTRGQQATLRCSPISGHTSVYWYQQALGLGLQFLLWYDEGEERNRGNFPPRFSGRQFPNYSSELNVNALELEDSALYLCASSTDTYSPLHFGNGTRLTVT.

V gene TRBV2 combines with J gene TRBJ1-5; 9 bases agree with TRBD1. This CDR3 is 15 amino acids long. Trimming took 7 bases from V and 1 from J; bases not matched to a gene: 5. Germline assignment: CDR1 SNHLY and CDR2 FYNNEI. The CDR3 here is CASTGDRVSNQPQHF. CDR3 nucleotide sequence: TGTGCCAGCACGGGGGACAGGGTAAGCAATCAGCCCCAGCATTTT.

CDR3 residues: CASSPGRETNEKLFF. In DNA form, the CDR3 reads TGTGCCAGCAGCCCGGGGAGGGAAACTAATGAAAAACTGTTTTTT. The chain carries TRBV7-9 and TRBJ1-4, with D uncertain. This CDR3 spans 15 amino acids. With 5 bases removed from V and 1 base from J, the gap between germline ends came to 11 bases. Germline V gene lookup returns CDR1 SEHNR and CDR2 FQNEAQ (reference sequence).

The genes are TRBV2 and TRBJ1-3; D is ambiguous. The germline V and J ends were trimmed by 7 bases and 5 bases, with 15 bases remaining between them. The CDR3 has 14 residues. Germline CDR1 is SNHLY and CDR2 is FYNNEI. CDR3 residues: CASKALTERNTIYF. In DNA, the CDR3 is TGTGCCAGCAAAGCACTGACGGAGAGAAACACCATATATTTT. Drawing the rest from reference TRBV2 and TRBJ1-3, the complete variable domain is EPEVTQTPSHQVTQMGQEVILRCVPISNHLYFYWYRQILGQKVEFLVSFYNNEISEKSEIFDDQFSVERPDGSNFTLKIRSTKLEDSAMYFCASKALTERNTIYFGEGSWLTVV.

The chain links TRBV4-2 to TRBJ2-7; tentatively, D is TRBD1 (5 bases). Deletions cut 0 bases from V and 6 bases from J, with 18 bases between. Germline V CDR1 and CDR2: LGHNA, YNFKEQ. The CDR3 has 16 residues. The CDR3 region is CASSQEADSLFGEQYF. CDR3 coding DNA: TGTGCCAGCAGCCAAGAGGCCGACAGTCTCTTCGGCGAGCAGTACTTC.